Each of the 14 T cell receptor beta chains below was sequenced from the same sample in a study of CD8 T cells in Susac syndrome. RNA in amounts of roughly 0.5 to 1 ug was reverse transcribed with random hexamers. A single record per CDR3 protein comes from TCRdb applying MiXCR to the immunoSEQ multiplex PCR reads. The data contain a few hundred thousand distinct CDR3 sequences, roughly 90% of them singletons. Sequencing was done on a sample of CD8+ T cells from PBMCs. The receptors were sampled from a human donor with multiple sclerosis.

The table lists this clonotype with a count of one. The chain uses TRBV7-9 and TRBJ2-7; 8 positions agree with TRBD2. V gave up 6 bases and J gave up 0 bases; unmatched junction bases: 7. Germline lookup yields CDR1 SEHNR and CDR2 FQNEAQ (reference sequence). There are 15 residues in the CDR3. CDR3 nucleotides: TGTGCCAGCAGTCCAAGACTAGCGAGCTCCTACGAGCAGTACTTC. Its protein product is CASSPRLASSYEQYF.

The genes are TRBV27 and TRBJ2-7; D is undetermined. V was pared by 3 bases and J by 6 bases, with 15 bases between. This CDR3 has 14 residues. CDR1 is MNHEY, CDR2 SMNVEV, per germline (reference sequence). DNA of the CDR3: TGTGCCAGCAGTTTGTCCAGTGCTCTTGCCGAGCAGTACTTC. Amino acids: CASSLSSALAEQYF.

V usage is TRBV19 and J usage is TRBJ2-7; D tentatively reads TRBD1 or TRBD2 (5 bases each). V gave up 3 bases and J gave up 0 bases, with 21 bases separating them. CDR3 length equals 18 residues. Germline V gene sequence: CDR1 LNHDA, CDR2 SQIVND (reference sequence). This CDR3 reads CASSMGVAAKTLSYEQYF. CDR3 in DNA: TGTGCCAGTAGTATGGGGGTAGCAGCGAAGACCCTCTCCTACGAGCAGTACTTC.

This clonotype was observed once. This chain uses TRBV30 with TRBJ2-1, with TRBD2 identical over 16 bases. V lost 1 base, J lost 0 bases, and 12 bases stayed unmatched. The CDR3 sequence is 21 residues long. Per germline, CDR1 GTSNPN and CDR2 SVGIG (reference sequence). CDR3 coding DNA: TGTGCCTGGAGTGGATACCTAGGGACTAGCGGGGGGGCCAGCTCCTACAATGAGCAGTTCTTC. Its protein is CAWSGYLGTSGGASSYNEQFF.

In this sample, this clonotype turned up once. V usage is TRBV27 and J usage is TRBJ1-1; no reliable D call. This CDR3 contains 14 residues. The germline CDR1 and CDR2 sequences are MNHEY and SMNVEV (reference sequence). Trimming shortened V by 6 bases and J by 0 bases, and 11 bases separated the two germline ends. Here the CDR3 DNA reads TGTGCCAGCAGCCCCTCGTTTATGAACACTGAAGCTTTCTTT. Translation gives CASSPSFMNTEAFF.

The chain combines TRBV7-6 with TRBJ2-3; D possibly corresponds to TRBD2 (6 bases). Germline CDR1 SGHVS, CDR2 FNYEAQ. The CDR3 is 15 amino acids. V gave up 0 bases and J gave up 2 bases, with 9 bases separating them. The CDR3 sequence: CASSLAGGDTDTQYF. Written as DNA, the CDR3 is TGTGCCAGCAGCTTAGCTGGCGGGGACACAGATACGCAGTATTTT.

This chain links TRBV7-9 with TRBJ2-7, with 7 bases identical to TRBD1. V was pared by 6 bases and J by 2 bases, with 4 bases of the junction left unmatched. The CDR3 extends over 13 amino acids. Germline V gives CDR1 SEHNR, CDR2 FQNEAQ (reference sequence). Here the CDR3 reads CASRAGTAYEQYF. CDR3 sequence (DNA): TGTGCCAGCAGGGCCGGGACAGCCTACGAGCAGTACTTC. The complete variable domain, with remaining parts taken from reference TRBV7-9 and TRBJ2-7, reads DTGVSQNPRHKITKRGQNVTFRCDPISEHNRLYWYRQTLGQGPEFLTYFQNEAQLEKSRLLSDRFSAERPKGSFSTLEIQRTEQGDSAMYLCASRAGTAYEQYFGPGTRLTVT.

The chain carries TRBV7-9 and TRBJ2-7, with TRBD2 identical over 7 bases. The CDR3 is 16 amino acids. Trimming at V came to 5 bases and at J to 3 bases, leaving 13 bases not matched to a gene. The V gene's germline CDR1 is SEHNR and CDR2 FQNEAQ (reference sequence). The CDR3 spells CASSPTGGVLFYEQYF. CDR3 DNA: TGTGCCAGCAGCCCGACGGGGGGAGTCCTATTCTACGAGCAGTACTTC.

The chain has TRBV27 and TRBJ2-7; tentatively, D is TRBD1 or TRBD2 (5 bases each). The V gene's germline CDR1 is MNHEY and CDR2 SMNVEV (reference sequence). V was pared by 4 bases and J by 2 bases, with 18 bases between. The CDR3 covers 16 residues. CDR3 protein: CASSSPSGTEAYEQYF. In DNA, the CDR3 is TGTGCCAGCAGTTCCCCCTCTGGGACGGAAGCCTACGAGCAGTACTTC.

This clonotype has a single count. This chain connects TRBV7-3 to TRBJ1-1; tentatively, D is TRBD1 (6 bases). Germline assignment: CDR1 SGHTA and CDR2 FQGTGA. The V gene lost 1 base and the J gene lost 4 bases, with 10 bases spanning the gap. This CDR3 has 14 residues. CDR3 protein: CASSLIGGATEAFF. DNA for the CDR3: TGTGCCAGCAGCTTAATAGGGGGAGCCACTGAAGCTTTCTTT.

This sequence joins TRBV27 and TRBJ2-3, with 8 bases aligning to TRBD2. Germline CDR1 MNHEY, CDR2 SMNVEV (reference sequence). Germline trimming cut 4 bases from V and 0 bases from J; bases unmatched to any gene: 3. This CDR3 is built from 15 residues. DNA of the CDR3: TGTGCCAGCAGTTCAATAGCGGGAAGCACAGATACGCAGTATTTT. It codes for CASSSIAGSTDTQYF.

The rearrangement links TRBV4-3 to TRBJ1-3; weak D call: TRBD1 (5 bases). The CDR3 extends over 16 amino acids. Germline CDR1 and CDR2: LGHNA and YSLEER. Trimming took off 0 bases at V and 3 bases at J, with 12 bases between the two ends. CDR3 amino acids: CASSQDRRGLGNTIYF. CDR3 bases: TGCGCCAGCAGCCAAGATCGTAGGGGACTTGGAAACACCATATATTTT.

The chain couples TRBV2 to TRBJ2-1, with D uncertain. The germline V gene encodes CDR1 SNHLY and CDR2 FYNNEI. CDR3 length: 12 amino acids. V lost 4 bases and J 10 bases, leaving 11 bases between the germline ends. CDR3 protein: CASSAVSTEQFF. CDR3 DNA: TGTGCCAGCAGTGCTGTTTCTACAGAGCAGTTCTTC. Using reference TRBV2 and TRBJ2-1 for the parts outside the CDR3, the full variable domain is EPEVTQTPSHQVTQMGQEVILRCVPISNHLYFYWYRQILGQKVEFLVSFYNNEISEKSEIFDDQFSVERPDGSNFTLKIRSTKLEDSAMYFCASSAVSTEQFFGPGTRLTVL.

The chain links TRBV14 to TRBJ1-4; 8 nucleotides agree with TRBD1. After removal of 8 bases from V and 3 bases from J, the junction contained 11 bases not matched to a gene. The CDR3 has 16 amino acids. Germline CDR1 SGHDN, CDR2 FVKESK. CDR3 amino acids: CASPRWQGAANEKLFF. CDR3 coding DNA: TGTGCCAGCCCCCGGTGGCAGGGGGCGGCTAATGAAAAACTGTTTTTT.